This entry describes one TCR beta chain. Its antigen is still unknown. Patients were ineligible given autoimmune disease history or systemic immunosuppression. The sampling schedule covered blood at baseline, cycle 4 day 1, and cycle 7 day 1. Data came from immunoSEQ multiplex PCR; TCRdb stores just in-frame clones and leaves some out. The sample lists about 98,000 clones, around 85% occurring once. The data are from a study of OX40 agonist ivuxolimab in advanced cancers. The overall study: The mean age was approximately 60 years, ranging from 23 to 79, with roughly four fifths of participants male. Study findings and constraints: Relative to CD4+ cells, CD8+ T cells on average had more expanded clones.

The CDR3 extends over 15 amino acids. Unmatched junction bases numbered 9, after V lost 3 bases and J lost 5 bases. CDR1 and CDR2 from the germline V gene are SGHDT and YYEEEE. This sequence joins TRBV5-6 and TRBJ2-5; 8 positions match TRBD1. The origin of this receptor is an adult with an advanced solid tumor such as melanoma, head and neck, liver or kidney cancer. Sequencing was performed on CD4+ or CD8+ T cells sorted from blood, taken in a trial of the OX40 agonist ivuxolimab. The CDR3 DNA follows: TGTGCCAGCAGCTGGAGGACAGGGTTCGGGGAGACCCAGTACTTC. Its translation is CASSWRTGFGETQYF.